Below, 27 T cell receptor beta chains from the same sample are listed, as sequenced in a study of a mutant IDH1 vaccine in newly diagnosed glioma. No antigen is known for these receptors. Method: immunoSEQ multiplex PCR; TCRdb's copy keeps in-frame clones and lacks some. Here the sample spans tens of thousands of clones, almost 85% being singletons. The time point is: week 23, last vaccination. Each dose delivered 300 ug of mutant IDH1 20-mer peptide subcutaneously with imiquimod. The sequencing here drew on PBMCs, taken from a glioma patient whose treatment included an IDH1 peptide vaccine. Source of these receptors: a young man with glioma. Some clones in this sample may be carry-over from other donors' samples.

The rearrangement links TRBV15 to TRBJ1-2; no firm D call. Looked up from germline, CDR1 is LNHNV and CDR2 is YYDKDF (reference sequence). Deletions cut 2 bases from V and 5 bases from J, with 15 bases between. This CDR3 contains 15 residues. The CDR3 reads CATSRSTGGSYGYTF. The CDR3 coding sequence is TGTGCCACCAGCAGATCCACTGGAGGGAGTTATGGCTACACCTTC.

CDR3 region: CASAAPGWTTEAFF. CDR3 DNA: TGTGCCAGTGCGGCCCCAGGGTGGACCACTGAAGCTTTCTTT. The V call is TRBV19, the J call TRBJ1-1; perhaps TRBD1 as D (5 bases). Trimming took 8 bases from V and 4 from J, leaving 17 bases between them. The CDR3 loop spans 14 amino acids. From germline, CDR1 is LNHDA and CDR2 SQIVND (reference sequence).

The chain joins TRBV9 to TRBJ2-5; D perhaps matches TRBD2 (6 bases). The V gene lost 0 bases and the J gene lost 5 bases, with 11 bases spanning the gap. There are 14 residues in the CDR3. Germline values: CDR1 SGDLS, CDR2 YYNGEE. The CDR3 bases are TGTGCCAGCAGCGTAGGCAGGGCGGGGGAGACCCAGTACTTC. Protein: CASSVGRAGETQYF.

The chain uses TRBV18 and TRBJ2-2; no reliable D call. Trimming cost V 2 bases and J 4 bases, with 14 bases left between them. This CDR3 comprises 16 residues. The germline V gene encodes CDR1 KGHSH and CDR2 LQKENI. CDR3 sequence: CASSPYPTRATGELFF. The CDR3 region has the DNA TGTGCCAGCTCACCATACCCCACCCGAGCCACCGGGGAGCTGTTTTTT.

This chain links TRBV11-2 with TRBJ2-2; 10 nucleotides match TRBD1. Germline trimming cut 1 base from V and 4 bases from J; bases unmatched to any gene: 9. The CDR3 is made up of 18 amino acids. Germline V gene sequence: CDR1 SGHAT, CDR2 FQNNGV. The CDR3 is CASSLGLPGQGSTGELFF. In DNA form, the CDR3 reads TGTGCCAGCAGCTTAGGTTTACCGGGACAGGGGAGCACCGGGGAGCTGTTTTTT.

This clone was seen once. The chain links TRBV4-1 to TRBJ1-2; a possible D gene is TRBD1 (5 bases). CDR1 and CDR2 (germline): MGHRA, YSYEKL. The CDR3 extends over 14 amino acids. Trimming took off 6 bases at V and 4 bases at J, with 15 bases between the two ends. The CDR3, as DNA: TGCGCCAGCAGAATAACAGGTGATCCCTATGGCTACACCTTC. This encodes CASRITGDPYGYTF.

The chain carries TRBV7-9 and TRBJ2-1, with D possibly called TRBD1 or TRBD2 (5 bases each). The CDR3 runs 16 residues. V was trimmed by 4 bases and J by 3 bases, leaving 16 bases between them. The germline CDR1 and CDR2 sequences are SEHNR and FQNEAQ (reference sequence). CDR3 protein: CASSSWDVSSYNEQFF. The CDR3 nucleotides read TGTGCCAGCAGCTCCTGGGACGTCTCCAGCTACAATGAGCAGTTCTTC.

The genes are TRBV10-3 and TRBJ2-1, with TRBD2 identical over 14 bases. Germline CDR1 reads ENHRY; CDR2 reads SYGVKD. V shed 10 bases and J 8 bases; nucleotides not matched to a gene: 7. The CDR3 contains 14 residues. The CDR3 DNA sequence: TGTGCCACAGAGACTAGCGGGAGGGCCGATGAGCAGTTCTTC. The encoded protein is CATETSGRADEQFF.

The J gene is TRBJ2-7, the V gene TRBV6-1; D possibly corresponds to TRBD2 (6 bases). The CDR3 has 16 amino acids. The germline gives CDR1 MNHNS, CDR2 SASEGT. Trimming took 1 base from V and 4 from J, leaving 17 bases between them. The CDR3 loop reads CASSEVYGGTVYEQYF. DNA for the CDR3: TGTGCCAGCAGTGAAGTGTACGGGGGAACCGTGTACGAGCAGTACTTC.

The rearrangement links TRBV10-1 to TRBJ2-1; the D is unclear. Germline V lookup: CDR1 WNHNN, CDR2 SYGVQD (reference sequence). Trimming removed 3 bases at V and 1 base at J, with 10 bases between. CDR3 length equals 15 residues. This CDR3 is CASSDARGSYNEQFF. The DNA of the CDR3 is TGCGCCAGCAGTGATGCCCGAGGTTCCTACAATGAGCAGTTCTTC.

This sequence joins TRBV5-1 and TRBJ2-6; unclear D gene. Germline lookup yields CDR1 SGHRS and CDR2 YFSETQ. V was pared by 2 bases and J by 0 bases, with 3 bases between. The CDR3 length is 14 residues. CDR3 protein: CASSLSSGANVLTF. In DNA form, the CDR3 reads TGCGCCAGCAGCTTATCCTCTGGGGCCAACGTCCTGACTTTC.

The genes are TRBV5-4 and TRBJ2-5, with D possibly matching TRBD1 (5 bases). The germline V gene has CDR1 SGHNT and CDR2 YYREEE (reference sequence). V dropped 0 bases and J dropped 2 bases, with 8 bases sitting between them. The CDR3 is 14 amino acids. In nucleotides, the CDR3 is TGTGCCAGCAGCTTGGGGGCAGGGCAAGAGACCCAGTACTTC. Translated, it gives CASSLGAGQETQYF.

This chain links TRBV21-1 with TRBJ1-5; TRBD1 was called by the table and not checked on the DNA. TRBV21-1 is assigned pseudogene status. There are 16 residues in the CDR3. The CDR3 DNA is TGTGCCAGCAGTACCGGACAGGGGGCAAGCAATCAGCCCCAGCATTTT. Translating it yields CASSTGQGASNQPQHF.

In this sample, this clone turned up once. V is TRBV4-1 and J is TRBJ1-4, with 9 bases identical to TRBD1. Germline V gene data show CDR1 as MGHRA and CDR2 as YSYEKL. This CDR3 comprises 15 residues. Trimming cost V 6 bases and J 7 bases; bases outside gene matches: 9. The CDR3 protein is CASRIRDRASEKLFF. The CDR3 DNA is TGCGCCAGCAGAATCCGGGACAGGGCGAGTGAAAAACTGTTTTTT.

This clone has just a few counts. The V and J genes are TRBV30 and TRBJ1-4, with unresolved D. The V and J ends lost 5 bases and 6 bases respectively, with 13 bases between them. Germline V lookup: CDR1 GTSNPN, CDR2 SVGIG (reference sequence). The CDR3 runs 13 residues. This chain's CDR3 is CAWGRGIDEKLFF. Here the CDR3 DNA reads TGTGCCTGGGGGAGAGGGATAGATGAAAAACTGTTTTTT.

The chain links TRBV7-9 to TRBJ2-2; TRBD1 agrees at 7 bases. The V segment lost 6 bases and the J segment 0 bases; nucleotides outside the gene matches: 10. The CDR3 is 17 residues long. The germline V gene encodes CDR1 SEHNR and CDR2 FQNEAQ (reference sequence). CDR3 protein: CASRGPRQGANTGELFF. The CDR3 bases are TGTGCCAGCAGGGGTCCCCGGCAGGGGGCGAACACCGGGGAGCTGTTTTTT.

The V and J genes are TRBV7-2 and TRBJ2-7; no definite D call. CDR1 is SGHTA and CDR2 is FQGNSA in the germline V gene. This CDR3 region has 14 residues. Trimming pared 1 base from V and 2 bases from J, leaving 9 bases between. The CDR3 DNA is TGTGCCAGCAGCTTAGGGTTCGGCCCCTACGAGCAGTACTTC. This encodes CASSLGFGPYEQYF. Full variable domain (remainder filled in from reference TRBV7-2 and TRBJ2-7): GAGVSQSPSNKVTEKGKDVELRCDPISGHTALYWYRQSLGQGLEFLIYFQGNSAPDKSGLPSDRFSAERTGGSVSTLTIQRTQQEDSAVYLCASSLGFGPYEQYFGPGTRLTVT.

The CDR3 protein is CASSYSSGLEQYF. The DNA of the CDR3 is TGTGCCAGCAGTTACTCTTCAGGGTTGGAGCAGTACTTC. The chain carries TRBV6-5 and TRBJ2-7; maybe TRBD1 (5 bases). The germline CDR1 and CDR2 sequences are MNHEY and SVGAGI. V was trimmed by 0 bases and J by 7 bases, leaving 10 bases between them. The CDR3 spans 13 residues.

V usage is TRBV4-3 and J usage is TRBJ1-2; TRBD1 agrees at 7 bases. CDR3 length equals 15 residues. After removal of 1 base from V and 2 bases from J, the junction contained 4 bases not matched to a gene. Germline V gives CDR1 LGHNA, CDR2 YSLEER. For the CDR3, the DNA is TGCGCCAGCAGCCAAGTGTTGACAGGGAACTATGGCTACACCTTC. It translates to CASSQVLTGNYGYTF.

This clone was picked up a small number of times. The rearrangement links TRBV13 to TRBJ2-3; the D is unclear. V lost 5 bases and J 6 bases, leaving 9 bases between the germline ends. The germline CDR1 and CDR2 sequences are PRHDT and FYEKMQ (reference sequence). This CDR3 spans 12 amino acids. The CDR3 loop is CASSLEVDTQYF. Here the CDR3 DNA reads TGTGCCAGCAGCCTAGAGGTGGATACGCAGTATTTT.

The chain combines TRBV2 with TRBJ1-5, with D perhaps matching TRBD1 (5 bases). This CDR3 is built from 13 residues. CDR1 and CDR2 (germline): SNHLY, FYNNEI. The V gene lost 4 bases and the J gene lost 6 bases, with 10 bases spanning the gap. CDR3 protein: CASSVEGSQPQHF. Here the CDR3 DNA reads TGTGCCAGCAGTGTGGAGGGGAGTCAGCCCCAGCATTTT.

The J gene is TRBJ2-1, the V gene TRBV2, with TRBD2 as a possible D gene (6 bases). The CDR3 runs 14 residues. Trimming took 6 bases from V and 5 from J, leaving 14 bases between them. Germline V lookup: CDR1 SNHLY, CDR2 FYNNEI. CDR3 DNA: TGTGCCAGCAGGGCTCCGGGACTGCACAATGAGCAGTTCTTC. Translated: CASRAPGLHNEQFF.

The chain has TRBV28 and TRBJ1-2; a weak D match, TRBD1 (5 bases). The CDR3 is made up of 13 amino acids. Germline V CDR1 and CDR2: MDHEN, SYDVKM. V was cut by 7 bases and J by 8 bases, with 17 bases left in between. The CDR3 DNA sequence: TGTGCCAGCACCCCCGGGCGGGGACCAGGCTACACCTTC. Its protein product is CASTPGRGPGYTF.

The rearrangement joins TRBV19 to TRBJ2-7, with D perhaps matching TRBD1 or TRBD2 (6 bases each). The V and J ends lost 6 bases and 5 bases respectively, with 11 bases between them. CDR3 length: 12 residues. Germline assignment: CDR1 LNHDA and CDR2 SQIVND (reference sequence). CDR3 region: CASSGGVDEQYF. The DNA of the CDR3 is TGTGCCAGTAGCGGGGGCGTGGACGAGCAGTACTTC.

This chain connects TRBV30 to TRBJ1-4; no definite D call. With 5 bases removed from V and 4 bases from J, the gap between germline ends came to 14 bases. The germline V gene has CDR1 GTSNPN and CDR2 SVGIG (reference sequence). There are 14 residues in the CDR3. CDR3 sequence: CAWSGRDYNEKLFF. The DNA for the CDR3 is TGTGCCTGGTCCGGGAGGGATTATAATGAAAAACTGTTTTTT.

The CDR3 DNA reads as TGTGCCAGCTCACCAGAAGAGATCATGAACACTGAAGCTTTCTTT. This sequence encodes CASSPEEIMNTEAFF. V gene TRBV18 combines with J gene TRBJ1-1; D gene uncertain. V was pared by 2 bases and J by 0 bases, with 10 bases between. The CDR3 sequence is 15 residues long. Per germline, CDR1 KGHSH and CDR2 LQKENI.

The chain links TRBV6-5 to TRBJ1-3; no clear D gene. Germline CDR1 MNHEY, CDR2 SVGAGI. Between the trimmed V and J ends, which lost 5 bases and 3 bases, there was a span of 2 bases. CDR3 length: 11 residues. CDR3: CASSNGNTIYF. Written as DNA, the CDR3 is TGTGCCAGCAGTAATGGAAACACCATATATTTT.